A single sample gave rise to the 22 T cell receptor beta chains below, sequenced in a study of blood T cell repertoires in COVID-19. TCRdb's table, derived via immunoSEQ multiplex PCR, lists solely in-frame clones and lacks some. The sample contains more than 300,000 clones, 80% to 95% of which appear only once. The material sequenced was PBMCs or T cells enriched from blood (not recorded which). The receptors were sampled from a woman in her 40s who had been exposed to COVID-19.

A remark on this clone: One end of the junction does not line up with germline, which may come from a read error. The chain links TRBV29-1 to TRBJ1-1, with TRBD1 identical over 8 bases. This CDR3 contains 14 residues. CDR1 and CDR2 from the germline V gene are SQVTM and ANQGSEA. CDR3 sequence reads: CSVAAGGVKTEAFF. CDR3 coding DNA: TGCAGCGTTGCCGCAGGGGGCGTGAAGACTGAAGCTTTCTTT.

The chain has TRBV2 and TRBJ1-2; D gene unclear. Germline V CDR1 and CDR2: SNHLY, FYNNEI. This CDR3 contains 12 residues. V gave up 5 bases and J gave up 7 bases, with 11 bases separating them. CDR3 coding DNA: TGTGCCAGCAGTCTTCGAGGTGTTGGCTACACCTTC. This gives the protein CASSLRGVGYTF.

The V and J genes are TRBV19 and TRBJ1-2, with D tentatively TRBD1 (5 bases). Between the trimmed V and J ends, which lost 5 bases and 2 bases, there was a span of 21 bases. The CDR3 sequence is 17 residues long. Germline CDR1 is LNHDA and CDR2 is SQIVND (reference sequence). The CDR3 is CASSVPLGPKTNYGYTF. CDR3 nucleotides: TGTGCCAGTAGTGTCCCCCTGGGGCCTAAGACCAACTATGGCTACACCTTC.

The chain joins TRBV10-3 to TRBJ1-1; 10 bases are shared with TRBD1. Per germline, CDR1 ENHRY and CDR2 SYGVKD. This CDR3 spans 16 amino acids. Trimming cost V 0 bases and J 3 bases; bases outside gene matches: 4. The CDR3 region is CAISESFGTGDTEAFF. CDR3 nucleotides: TGTGCCATCAGTGAGTCCTTTGGGACAGGGGACACTGAAGCTTTCTTT.

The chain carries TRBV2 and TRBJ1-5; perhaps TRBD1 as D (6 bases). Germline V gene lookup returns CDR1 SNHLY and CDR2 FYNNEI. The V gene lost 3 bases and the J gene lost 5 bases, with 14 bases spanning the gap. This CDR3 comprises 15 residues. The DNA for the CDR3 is TGTGCCAGCAGTGAGGCCTACAGGGTAGATCAGCCCCAGCATTTT. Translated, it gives CASSEAYRVDQPQHF. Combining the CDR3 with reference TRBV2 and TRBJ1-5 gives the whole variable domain EPEVTQTPSHQVTQMGQEVILRCVPISNHLYFYWYRQILGQKVEFLVSFYNNEISEKSEIFDDQFSVERPDGSNFTLKIRSTKLEDSAMYFCASSEAYRVDQPQHFGDGTRLSIL.

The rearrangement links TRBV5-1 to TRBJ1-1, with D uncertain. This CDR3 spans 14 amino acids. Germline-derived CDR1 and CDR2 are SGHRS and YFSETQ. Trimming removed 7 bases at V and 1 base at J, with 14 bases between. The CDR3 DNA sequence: TGCGCCAGCGACGAGGGTTTGAGGAACACTGAAGCTTTCTTT. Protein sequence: CASDEGLRNTEAFF.

As DNA, the CDR3 is TGTGCCACCAGCAGGGGCAGGGGCTCTAACTATGGCTACACCTTC. Translated: CATSRGRGSNYGYTF. The chain joins TRBV15 to TRBJ1-2; D is perhaps TRBD1 (6 bases). Trimming took 3 bases from V and 0 from J, leaving 11 bases between them. CDR1 is LNHNV and CDR2 is YYDKDF in the germline V gene (reference sequence). The CDR3 contains 15 residues.

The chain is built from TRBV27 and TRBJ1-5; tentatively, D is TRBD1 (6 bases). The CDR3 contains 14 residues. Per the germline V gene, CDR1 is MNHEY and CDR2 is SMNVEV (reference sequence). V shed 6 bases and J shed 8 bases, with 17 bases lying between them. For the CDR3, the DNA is TGTGCCAGCAGCCCATCCACAGGGCTTAAGCCCCAGCATTTT. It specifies CASSPSTGLKPQHF.

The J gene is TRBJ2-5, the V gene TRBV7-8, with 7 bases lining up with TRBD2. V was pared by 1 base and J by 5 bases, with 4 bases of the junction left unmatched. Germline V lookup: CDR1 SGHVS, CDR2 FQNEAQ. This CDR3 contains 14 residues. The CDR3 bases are TGTGCCAGCAGCTTAGTGCCAGCGGGGGAGACCCAGTACTTC. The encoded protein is CASSLVPAGETQYF.

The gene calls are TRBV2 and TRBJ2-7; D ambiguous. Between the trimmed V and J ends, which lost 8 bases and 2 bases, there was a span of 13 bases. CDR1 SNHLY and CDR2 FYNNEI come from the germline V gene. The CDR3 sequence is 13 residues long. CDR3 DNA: TGTGCCAGCGCTACCCATGCCACCTACGAGCAGTACTTC. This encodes CASATHATYEQYF.

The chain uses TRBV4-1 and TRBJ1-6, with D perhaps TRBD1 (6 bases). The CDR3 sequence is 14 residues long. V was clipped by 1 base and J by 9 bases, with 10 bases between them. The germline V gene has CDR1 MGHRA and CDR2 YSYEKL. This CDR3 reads CASSQVGAGSPLHF. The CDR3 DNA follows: TGCGCCAGCAGCCAAGTGGGGGCTGGTTCACCCCTCCACTTT.

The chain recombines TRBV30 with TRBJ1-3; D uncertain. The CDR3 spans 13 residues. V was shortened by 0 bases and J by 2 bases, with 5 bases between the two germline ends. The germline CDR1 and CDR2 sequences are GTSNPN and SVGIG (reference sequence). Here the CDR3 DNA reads TGTGCCTGGAGTGTATTAGCTGGAAACACCATATATTTT. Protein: CAWSVLAGNTIYF.

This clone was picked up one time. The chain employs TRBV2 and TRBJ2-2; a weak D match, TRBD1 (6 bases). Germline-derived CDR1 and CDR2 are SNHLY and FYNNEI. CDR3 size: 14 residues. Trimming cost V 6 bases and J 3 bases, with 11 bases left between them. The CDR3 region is CASSLQGYTGELFF. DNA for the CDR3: TGTGCCAGCAGCTTACAGGGTTACACCGGGGAGCTGTTTTTT.

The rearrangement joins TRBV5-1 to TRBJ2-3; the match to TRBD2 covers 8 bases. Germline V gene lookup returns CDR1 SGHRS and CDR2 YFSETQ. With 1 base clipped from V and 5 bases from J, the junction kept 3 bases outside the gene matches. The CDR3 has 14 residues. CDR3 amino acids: CASSLTGGLDTQYF. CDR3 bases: TGCGCCAGCAGCTTGACGGGGGGGCTAGATACGCAGTATTTT.

CDR3 amino acids: CASSPGFPTEAFF. The CDR3 nucleotides are TGTGCCAGCAGCCCAGGGTTCCCCACTGAAGCTTTCTTT. The chain recombines TRBV2 with TRBJ1-1, with TRBD1 as a possible D gene (5 bases). V was pared by 6 bases and J by 4 bases, with 12 bases between. Germline V gene lookup returns CDR1 SNHLY and CDR2 FYNNEI. The CDR3 is 13 amino acids.

The CDR3: CASSSGTANTEAFF. The CDR3 nucleotides are TGTGCCAGCAGCTCCGGGACAGCGAACACTGAAGCTTTCTTT. The chain carries TRBV7-9 and TRBJ1-1, with 7 nucleotides matching TRBD1. The CDR3 runs 14 residues. Germline V gene data show CDR1 as SEHNR and CDR2 as FQNEAQ (reference sequence). The V and J ends lost 4 bases and 1 base, in that order; junction bases with no gene match: 3.

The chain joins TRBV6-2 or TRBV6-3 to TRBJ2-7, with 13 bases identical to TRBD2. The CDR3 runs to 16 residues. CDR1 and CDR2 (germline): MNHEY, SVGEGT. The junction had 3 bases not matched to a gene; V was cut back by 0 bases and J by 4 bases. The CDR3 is CASSYSGTSGMYEQYF. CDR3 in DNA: TGTGCCAGCAGTTACTCTGGGACTAGCGGGATGTACGAGCAGTACTTC.

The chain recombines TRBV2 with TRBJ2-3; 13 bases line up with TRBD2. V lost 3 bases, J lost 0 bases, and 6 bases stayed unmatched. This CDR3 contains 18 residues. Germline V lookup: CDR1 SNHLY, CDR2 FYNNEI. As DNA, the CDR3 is TGTGCCAGCAGTGAGGGACTAGCGGGACCGAAGAGCACAGATACGCAGTATTTT. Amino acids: CASSEGLAGPKSTDTQYF.

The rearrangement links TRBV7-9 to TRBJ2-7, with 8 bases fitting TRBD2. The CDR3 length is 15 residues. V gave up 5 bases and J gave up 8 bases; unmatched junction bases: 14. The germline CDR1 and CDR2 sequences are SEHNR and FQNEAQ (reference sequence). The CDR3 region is CASSHPGLGPTKQYF. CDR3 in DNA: TGTGCCAGCAGCCACCCGGGACTAGGTCCTACGAAGCAGTACTTC.

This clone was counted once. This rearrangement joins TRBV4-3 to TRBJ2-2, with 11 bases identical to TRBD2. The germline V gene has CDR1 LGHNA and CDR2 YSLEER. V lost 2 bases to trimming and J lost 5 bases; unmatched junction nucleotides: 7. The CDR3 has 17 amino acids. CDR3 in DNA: TGCGCCAGCAGCCAACAACTAGCGGGAGATGGTACCGGGGAGCTGTTTTTT. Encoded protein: CASSQQLAGDGTGELFF.

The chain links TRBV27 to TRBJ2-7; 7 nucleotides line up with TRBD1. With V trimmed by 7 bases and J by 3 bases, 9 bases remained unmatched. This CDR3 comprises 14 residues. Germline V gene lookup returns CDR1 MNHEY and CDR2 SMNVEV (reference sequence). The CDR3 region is CASIKGGGYYEQYF. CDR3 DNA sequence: TGTGCCAGCATTAAAGGGGGCGGATACTACGAGCAGTACTTC.

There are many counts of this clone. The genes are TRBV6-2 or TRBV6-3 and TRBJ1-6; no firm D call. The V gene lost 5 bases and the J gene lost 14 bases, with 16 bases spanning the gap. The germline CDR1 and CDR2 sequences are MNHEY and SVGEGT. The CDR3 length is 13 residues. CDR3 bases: TGTGCCAGCAGTGACCGAGTTGCGCGGACCCTCCACTTT. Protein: CASSDRVARTLHF.